Shown below are 20 T cell receptor beta chains from a single sample sequenced in a study of OX40 agonist ivuxolimab in advanced cancers. Profiling relied on immunoSEQ multiplex PCR, and the TCRdb table lists in-frame clones only, not all of them. The profile shows more than 95,000 clones, approximately 94% of them singletons. Specimen: CD4+ or CD8+ T cells sorted from blood, collected in a trial of the OX40 agonist ivuxolimab. These receptors were taken from an adult with an advanced solid tumor such as melanoma, head and neck, liver or kidney cancer.

The rearrangement links TRBV5-1 to TRBJ1-3; TRBD1 aligns across 8 bases. CDR3 length equals 17 residues. Per the germline V gene, CDR1 is SGHRS and CDR2 is YFSETQ. Unmatched junction bases numbered 12, after V lost 3 bases and J lost 4 bases. DNA for the CDR3: TGCGCCAGCAGCTCAGGACAGGGTACGATCTTGGGAAACACCATATATTTT. Translation gives CASSSGQGTILGNTIYF.

The V and J genes are TRBV19 and TRBJ2-2, with 8 bases fitting TRBD2. The V gene end was trimmed by 0 bases and the J gene end by 6 bases; junction bases not matched to a gene: 3. This CDR3 comprises 15 residues. Germline V gives CDR1 LNHDA, CDR2 SQIVND (reference sequence). CDR3 region: CASSIEGTRSGELFF. The CDR3 DNA is TGTGCCAGTAGTATAGAAGGGACTAGGTCCGGGGAGCTGTTTTTT.

CDR3 region: CASSLFPEQYF. The CDR3 DNA reads TGTGCCAGCAGTTTATTTCCCGAGCAGTACTTC. The chain joins TRBV6-5 to TRBJ2-7; no firm D call. Trimming pared 4 bases from V and 6 bases from J, leaving 7 bases between. The germline gives CDR1 MNHEY, CDR2 SVGAGI. The CDR3 is 11 residues long.

The genes are TRBV4-3 and TRBJ2-2; 10 nucleotides line up with TRBD1. Germline assignment: CDR1 LGHNA and CDR2 YSLEER. This CDR3 is 14 amino acids long. V lost 5 bases and J lost 5; bases outside the gene matches: 2. DNA for the CDR3: TGCGCCAGCAGCGGGACAGGGGTTACCGGGGAGCTGTTTTTT. Translated: CASSGTGVTGELFF.

This clone was observed once. This chain links TRBV28 with TRBJ1-5; no definite D call. Germline V gene sequence: CDR1 MDHEN, CDR2 SYDVKM. The CDR3 runs to 16 residues. The V and J ends lost 10 bases and 0 bases respectively, with 19 bases between them. This CDR3 reads CAILPLADYSNQPQHF. The DNA for the CDR3 is TGTGCCATCCTACCTCTGGCAGATTATAGCAATCAGCCCCAGCATTTT. The complete variable domain, with remaining parts taken from reference TRBV28 and TRBJ1-5, reads DVKVTQSSRYLVKRTGEKVFLECVQDMDHENMFWYRQDPGLGLRLIYFSYDVKMKEKGDIPEGYSVSREKKERFSLILESASTNQTSMYLCAILPLADYSNQPQHFGDGTRLSIL.

The CDR3 DNA reads as TGTGCCAGCAGACCCTTCCAAGGACAGGATAACTATGGCTACACCTTC. Amino acid sequence: CASRPFQGQDNYGYTF. The rearrangement joins TRBV28 to TRBJ1-2; 7 bases align to TRBD1. V lost 6 bases to trimming and J lost 1 base; unmatched junction nucleotides: 11. Germline V lookup: CDR1 MDHEN, CDR2 SYDVKM. The length of the CDR3 is 16 residues.

V is TRBV7-3 and J is TRBJ2-3; either TRBD1 or TRBD2 may supply D (5 bases each). Germline V lookup: CDR1 SGHTA, CDR2 FQGTGA. This CDR3 comprises 16 residues. Trimming removed 5 bases at V and 7 bases at J, with 22 bases between. The CDR3 nucleotides are TGTGCCAGCAGCCCCCCAGGGACGGCCGGAGCGAATACGCAGTATTTT. Translation gives CASSPPGTAGANTQYF.

The gene calls are TRBV5-4 and TRBJ2-1; D is undetermined. Germline V gene data show CDR1 as SGHNT and CDR2 as YYREEE (reference sequence). V was cut by 0 bases and J by 10 bases, with 14 bases left in between. The CDR3 consists of 14 residues. CDR3 coding DNA: TGTGCCAGCAGCTTGGACACGGGTATAGGGGAGCAGTTCTTC. Its translation: CASSLDTGIGEQFF.

This chain links TRBV2 with TRBJ1-5; D unresolved. V was clipped by 6 bases and J by 6 bases, with 9 bases between them. Germline V gives CDR1 SNHLY, CDR2 FYNNEI. The CDR3 has 12 residues. The CDR3 protein is CASSYNRQPQHF. For the CDR3, the DNA is TGTGCCAGCAGCTACAACCGTCAGCCCCAGCATTTT.

The chain joins TRBV7-2 to TRBJ1-2, with TRBD1 identical over 10 bases. This CDR3 is built from 15 residues. J was trimmed by 4 bases and V by 5 bases; bases with no gene match: 7. Germline CDR1 and CDR2: SGHTA and FQGNSA. CDR3 loop: CASSQADRGVYGYTF. In nucleotides, the CDR3 is TGTGCCAGCAGCCAGGCGGACAGGGGGGTCTATGGCTACACCTTC.

V usage is TRBV18 and J usage is TRBJ2-5; no definite D call. The V end lost 3 bases, the J end lost 1 base, and 6 bases lay between the germline ends. Germline V lookup: CDR1 KGHSH, CDR2 LQKENI. This CDR3 contains 13 residues. The CDR3 region has the DNA TGTGCCAGCTCACCCCTCCCCCAAGAGACCCAGTACTTC. It is translated as CASSPLPQETQYF.

This chain links TRBV4-2 with TRBJ2-5; 7 nucleotides align to TRBD1. The CDR3 length is 15 residues. Germline lookup yields CDR1 LGHNA and CDR2 YNFKEQ. V trimming: 1 base; J trimming: 6 bases; junction bases outside the gene matches: 8. CDR3 DNA: TGTGCCAGCAGCCAAGGGTGGGACAGCGAGAAGACCCAGTACTTC. This codes for CASSQGWDSEKTQYF.

V gene TRBV14 combines with J gene TRBJ1-1, with D unresolved. CDR3 length: 16 residues. Germline-derived CDR1 and CDR2 are SGHDN and FVKESK. The V gene lost 4 bases and the J gene lost 2 bases, with 17 bases spanning the gap. The CDR3 here is CASSRWKGRANTEAFF. The CDR3 nucleotides read TGTGCCAGCAGCCGTTGGAAAGGGCGGGCAAACACTGAAGCTTTCTTT.

This clone was detected only a few times. This chain connects TRBV7-9 to TRBJ1-2; D is unresolved. This CDR3 spans 11 amino acids. Per germline, CDR1 SEHNR and CDR2 FQNEAQ (reference sequence). V was cut by 4 bases and J by 7 bases, with 7 bases left in between. The CDR3 bases are TGTGCCAGCAGCTCCCTCGGTGGCTACACCTTC. Translated: CASSSLGGYTF.

This sequence joins TRBV29-1 and TRBJ2-3; 8 positions match TRBD1. The CDR3 runs to 15 residues. CDR1 and CDR2 (germline): SQVTM, ANQGSEA. The ends lost 4 bases at V and 1 base at J; junction bases unmatched: 7. CDR3 sequence: CSVGKADRGTDTQYF. The DNA for the CDR3 is TGCAGCGTTGGGAAGGCGGACAGGGGCACAGATACGCAGTATTTT.

This CDR3 reads CASSLRRDLWYTEAFF. The CDR3, as DNA: TGTGCCAGCAGCTTACGTCGGGACCTTTGGTACACTGAAGCTTTCTTT. The chain uses TRBV7-9 and TRBJ1-1; a possible D gene is TRBD1 (5 bases). The CDR3 loop spans 16 amino acids. V was cut by 2 bases and J by 3 bases, with 16 bases left in between. The germline gives CDR1 SEHNR, CDR2 FQNEAQ (reference sequence).

This clone has a single count. The chain joins TRBV7-9 to TRBJ2-7; D is possibly TRBD1 (5 bases). The V end lost 6 bases, the J end lost 3 bases, and 12 bases lay between the germline ends. Looked up from germline, CDR1 is SEHNR and CDR2 is FQNEAQ (reference sequence). The CDR3 loop spans 13 amino acids. This CDR3 reads CASRLGVGYEQYF. CDR3 nucleotide sequence: TGTGCCAGCAGGCTAGGGGTGGGCTACGAGCAGTACTTC.

This chain joins TRBV5-1 and TRBJ2-7; TRBD2 matches 11 bases. The CDR3 loop spans 15 amino acids. Germline CDR1 and CDR2: SGHRS and YFSETQ. Trimming removed 4 bases from V and 4 bases from J; junction bases left unmatched: 7. Here the CDR3 reads CASSVQLAGEYEQYF. The CDR3, as DNA: TGCGCCAGCAGCGTCCAACTAGCGGGAGAATACGAGCAGTACTTC.

In its sample, this clone was seen once. This sequence joins TRBV27 and TRBJ2-3; 11 nucleotides agree with TRBD1. The CDR3 extends over 15 amino acids. Trimming took 6 bases from V and 3 from J; bases not matched to a gene: 5. Germline V gives CDR1 MNHEY, CDR2 SMNVEV (reference sequence). CDR3 DNA sequence: TGTGCCAGCAGCCCCGGACAGGGGGCTACAGATACGCAGTATTTT. Translating it yields CASSPGQGATDTQYF.

The chain employs TRBV18 and TRBJ2-7; D tentatively reads TRBD1 or TRBD2 (5 bases each). Germline lookup yields CDR1 KGHSH and CDR2 LQKENI. Trimming removed 3 bases at V and 7 bases at J, with 16 bases between. This CDR3 region has 14 residues. The CDR3 reads CASSPRDLPSEQYF. The CDR3 DNA reads TGTGCCAGCTCACCCCGGGACCTGCCTAGTGAGCAGTACTTC.